Listed here are 5 T cell receptor beta chains from one sample, sequenced in a study of metastatic and nonmetastatic thyroid tumors (dated by TCRdb to 2018 to 2021). No patient had received any treatment before thyroid surgery. Library preparation employed PCR. Instrument used: Illumina HiSeq 4000. TCRdb ran its own pipeline on the public reads, namely fastp trimming at Q25 and MiXCR clone calling, and kept in-frame beta chains. This sample is represented by roughly 90,000 clones; under 15% of them were singletons. Jointly, the top ten make up 3.6% of the sample. Specimen: blood. These TCRs come from a female donor with papillary thyroid cancer or a benign thyroid nodule (not recorded which). Some clones in this sample may be carry-over from other donors' samples.

This clone was found many times. The chain links TRBV5-1 to TRBJ2-7; tentatively, D is TRBD2 (6 bases). This CDR3 contains 14 residues. V shed 5 bases and J shed 0 bases, with 12 bases lying between them. Germline loops: CDR1 SGHRS, CDR2 YFSETQ. The chain's CDR3 is CASRTRDASYEQYF. The CDR3 DNA follows: TGCGCCAGCAGGACTAGGGACGCCTCCTACGAGCAGTACTTC. Filled out from reference TRBV5-1 and TRBJ2-7, the complete variable domain reads KAGVTQTPRYLIKTRGQQVTLSCSPISGHRSVSWYQQTPGQGLQFLFEYFSETQRNKGNFPGRFSGRQFSNSRSEMNVSTLELGDSALYLCASRTRDASYEQYFGPGTRLTVT.

This clone was seen at least ten times. The J gene is TRBJ1-1, the V gene TRBV19; no clear D gene. Trimming pared 8 bases from V and 1 base from J, leaving 5 bases between. From germline, CDR1 is LNHDA and CDR2 SQIVND (reference sequence). The CDR3 extends over 11 amino acids. CDR3 DNA sequence: TGTGCCAGTGCCACGAACACTGAAGCTTTCTTT. This translates into CASATNTEAFF.

This clone was observed many times. Other DNA sequences in this sample translate to the same CDR3. The chain carries TRBV5-1 and TRBJ1-1; 7 bases align to TRBD1. V trimming: 5 bases; J trimming: 7 bases; junction bases outside the gene matches: 2. Germline V gene sequence: CDR1 SGHRS, CDR2 YFSETQ. There are 11 residues in the CDR3. The chain's CDR3 is CASRGQHEAFF. CDR3 bases: TGCGCCAGCAGGGGACAGCATGAAGCTTTCTTT. Drawing the rest from reference TRBV5-1 and TRBJ1-1, the complete variable domain is KAGVTQTPRYLIKTRGQQVTLSCSPISGHRSVSWYQQTPGQGLQFLFEYFSETQRNKGNFPGRFSGRQFSNSRSEMNVSTLELGDSALYLCASRGQHEAFFGQGTRLTVV.

This clone was counted many times. The chain links TRBV3-1 to TRBJ2-1, with D maybe TRBD1 (5 bases). V was trimmed by 4 bases and J by 0 bases, leaving 10 bases between them. The germline V gene encodes CDR1 LGHDT and CDR2 YNNKEL (reference sequence). The CDR3 contains 15 residues. In DNA, the CDR3 is TGTGCCAGCAGCCCCCGACAGAGCTCCTACAATGAGCAGTTCTTC. This codes for CASSPRQSSYNEQFF.

A word on this clone: At one end the junction does not follow the germline gene, possibly because of a read error. Other DNA sequences from this sample encode an identical CDR3 as well. This chain links TRBV7-2 with TRBJ1-4, with a tentative D call TRBD1 (6 bases). CDR3 length: 17 amino acids. The germline V gene encodes CDR1 SGHTA and CDR2 FQGNSA. The DNA for the CDR3 is TGTGCCAGCAGCTTAGACCCCCTGGGGGGCGCGAGTGAAAAGCTGTTTTTT. Its protein is CASSLDPLGGASEKLFF.